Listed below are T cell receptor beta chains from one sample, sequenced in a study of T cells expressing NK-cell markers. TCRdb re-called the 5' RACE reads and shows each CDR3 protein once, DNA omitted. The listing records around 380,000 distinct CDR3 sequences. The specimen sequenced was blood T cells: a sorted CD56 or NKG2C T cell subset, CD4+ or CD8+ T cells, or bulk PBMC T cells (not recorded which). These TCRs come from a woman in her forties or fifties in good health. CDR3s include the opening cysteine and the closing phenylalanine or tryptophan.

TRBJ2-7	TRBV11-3	CASSFLTGPLTYEQYF
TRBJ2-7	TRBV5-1	CASSLEGGPTYEQYF
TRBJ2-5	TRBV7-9	CASSPLTGPKRETQYF
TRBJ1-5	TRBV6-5	CASSDGGPQHF
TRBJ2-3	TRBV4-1	CASSQSPGLSSQYF
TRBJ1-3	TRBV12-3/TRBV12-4	CASSSRAGKTSGNTIYF
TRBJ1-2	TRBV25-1	CASHSTGEANYGYTF
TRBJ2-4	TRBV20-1	CSAKGEPKNIQYF
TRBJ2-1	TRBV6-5	CASNRGTGYNEQFF
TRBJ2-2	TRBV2	CARQQGTNTGELFF
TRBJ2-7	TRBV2	CASTGAAYEQYF
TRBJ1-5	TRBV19	CASSDISNQPQHF
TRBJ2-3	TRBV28	CASSRQAASTDTQYF
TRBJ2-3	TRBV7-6	CASSLGHPGLAPDTQYF
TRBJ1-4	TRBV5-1	CASSIGTPPSNEKLFF
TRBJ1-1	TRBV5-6	CASSSPGYRRDTEAFF
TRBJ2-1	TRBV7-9	CASNGRGGLNNEQFF
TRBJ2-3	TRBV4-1	CASSNPTSGRTTDTQYF
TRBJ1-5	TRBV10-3	CASRDRWSSQPQHF
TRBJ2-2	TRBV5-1	CASSLAPGTGELFF
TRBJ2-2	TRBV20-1	CSAIRGRTTGELFF
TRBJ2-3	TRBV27	CASKIAGRDTQYF
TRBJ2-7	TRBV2	CASNRQDSYEQYF
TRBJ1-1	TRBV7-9	CASSLAISGQAFF
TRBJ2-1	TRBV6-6	CASSYGGVLPYNEQFF
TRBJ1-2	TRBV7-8	CASSQVWGGPRPGGYTF
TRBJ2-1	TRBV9	CASSAQGSGYNEQFF
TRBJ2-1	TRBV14	CASSQVGAGGFYNEQFF
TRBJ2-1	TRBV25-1	CARVPFLAGGGRQQFF
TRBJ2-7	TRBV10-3	CAISESEGYYEQYF